This T cell receptor (beta chain) stems from a study of T-cell memory formation after mild COVID-19. V lost 8 bases, J lost 5 bases, and 7 bases stayed unmatched. The CDR3 is 15 residues long. Germline V gives CDR1 SNHLY, CDR2 FYNNEI. With constant-segment primers, 5'RACE yielded cDNA libraries of TCR alpha and TCR beta that carried sample barcodes and UMIs. Via MiXCR, TCRdb re-called the 5' RACE reads, giving one row per CDR3 protein. Of about 190,000 distinct CDR3 sequences listed, 20% to 25% are singletons. Sequencing was done on a sample of PBMCs or a T cell subset sorted from them (not recorded which). The clonotype comes from an adult woman who had mild COVID-19 (a few samples of this study predate the infection). Cell type and time point are not known. The rearrangement links TRBV2 to TRBJ2-1; TRBD2 matches 12 bases. The CDR3 protein is CASPRLAGANNEQFF. In DNA, the CDR3 is TGTGCCAGCCCCCGACTAGCGGGGGCTAACAATGAGCAGTTCTTC.